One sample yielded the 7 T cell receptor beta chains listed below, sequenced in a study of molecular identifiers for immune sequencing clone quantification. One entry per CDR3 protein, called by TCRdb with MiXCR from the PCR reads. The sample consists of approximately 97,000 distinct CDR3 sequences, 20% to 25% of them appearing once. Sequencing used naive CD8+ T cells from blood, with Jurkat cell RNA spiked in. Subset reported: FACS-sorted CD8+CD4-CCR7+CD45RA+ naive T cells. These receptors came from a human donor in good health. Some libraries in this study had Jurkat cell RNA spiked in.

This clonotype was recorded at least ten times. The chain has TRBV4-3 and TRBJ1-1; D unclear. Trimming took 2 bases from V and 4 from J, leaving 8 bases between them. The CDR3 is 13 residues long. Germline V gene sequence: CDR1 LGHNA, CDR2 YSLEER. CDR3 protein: CASSQSLGTEAFF. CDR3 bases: TGCGCCAGCAGCCAATCGCTGGGCACTGAAGCTTTCTTT.

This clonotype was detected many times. CDR3 coding DNA: TGCAGCGTTGCCCGGACAGAATACGAGCAGTACTTC. The encoded protein is CSVARTEYEQYF. This chain joins TRBV29-1 and TRBJ2-7; D perhaps matches TRBD1 (6 bases). This CDR3 has 12 residues. Between the trimmed V and J ends, which lost 4 bases and 4 bases, there was a span of 11 bases. Germline CDR1 SQVTM, CDR2 ANQGSEA.

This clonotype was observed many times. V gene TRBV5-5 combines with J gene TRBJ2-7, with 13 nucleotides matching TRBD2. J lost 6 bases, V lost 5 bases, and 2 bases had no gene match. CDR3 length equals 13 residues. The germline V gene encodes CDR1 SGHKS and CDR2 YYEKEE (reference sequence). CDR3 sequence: CASRTSGRTEQYF. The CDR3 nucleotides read TGTGCCAGCAGGACTAGCGGGAGGACCGAGCAGTACTTC.

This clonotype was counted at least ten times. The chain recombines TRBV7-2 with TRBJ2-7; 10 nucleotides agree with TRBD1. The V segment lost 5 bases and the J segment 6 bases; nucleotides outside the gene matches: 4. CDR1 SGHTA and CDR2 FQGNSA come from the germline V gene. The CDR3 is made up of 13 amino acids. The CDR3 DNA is TGTGCCAGCAGCGCATGGACAGGGGGCGAGCAGTACTTC. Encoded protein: CASSAWTGGEQYF.

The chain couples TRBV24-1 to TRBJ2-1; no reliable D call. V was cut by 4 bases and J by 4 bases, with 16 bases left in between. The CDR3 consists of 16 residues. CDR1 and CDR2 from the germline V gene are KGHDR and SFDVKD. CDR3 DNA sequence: TGTGCCACCAGTGACAGCATCCCGGGCTCGTACAATGAGCAGTTCTTC. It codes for CATSDSIPGSYNEQFF.

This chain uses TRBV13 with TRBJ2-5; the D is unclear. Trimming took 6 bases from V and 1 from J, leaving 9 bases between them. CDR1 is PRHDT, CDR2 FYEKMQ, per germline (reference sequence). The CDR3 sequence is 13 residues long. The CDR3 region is CASSERIQETQYF. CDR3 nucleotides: TGTGCCAGCAGTGAACGTATCCAAGAGACCCAGTACTTC. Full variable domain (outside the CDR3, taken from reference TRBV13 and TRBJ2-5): AAGVIQSPRHLIKEKRETATLKCYPIPRHDTVYWYQQGPGQDPQFLISFYEKMQSDKGSIPDRFSAQQFSDYHSELNMSSLELGDSALYFCASSERIQETQYFGPGTRLLVL.

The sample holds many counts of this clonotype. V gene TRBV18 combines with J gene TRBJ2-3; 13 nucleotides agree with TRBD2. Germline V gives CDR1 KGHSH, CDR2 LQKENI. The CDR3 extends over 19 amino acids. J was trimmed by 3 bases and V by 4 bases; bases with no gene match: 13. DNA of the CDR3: TGTGCCAGCTCACAAGACCCCGGGACTAGCGGGATAGTGACAGATACGCAGTATTTT. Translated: CASSQDPGTSGIVTDTQYF.